These 6 T cell receptor beta chains originate from one sample sequenced in a study of T cell changes during pregnancy in multiple sclerosis. The method was immunoSEQ multiplex PCR; TCRdb's version includes in-frame clones alone and lacks a portion of them. There are over 45,000 clones in the sample; approximately 90% occur only once, and over 0.5% lies in the top ten. The sequences come from CD4+ T cells from peripheral blood mononuclear cells, collected in the first trimester of pregnancy. The receptors stem from a female donor with multiple sclerosis, enrolled in a pregnancy study.

This chain connects TRBV11-3 to TRBJ1-1; D gene ambiguous. The CDR3 runs to 12 residues. Germline lookup yields CDR1 SGHNT and CDR2 YENEEA. Trimming left V 3 bases short and J 0 bases short, with 2 bases between. CDR3 sequence (DNA): TGTGCCAGCAGCTTCTTGAACACTGAAGCTTTCTTT. Translating it yields CASSFLNTEAFF.

The rearrangement joins TRBV7-3 to TRBJ2-1; 7 bases agree with TRBD2. Germline CDR1 is SGHTA and CDR2 is FQGTGA. CDR3 length equals 14 residues. V lost 1 base, J lost 9 bases, and 6 bases stayed unmatched. CDR3 loop: CASSLKAGAGEQFF. The CDR3 DNA reads TGTGCCAGCAGCTTAAAGGCGGGAGCCGGTGAGCAGTTCTTC.

V and J are TRBV5-8 and TRBJ2-1; no clear D. CDR3 length: 14 amino acids. The germline CDR1 and CDR2 sequences are SGHTS and YDEGEE. Trimming left V 2 bases short and J 7 bases short, with 13 bases between. CDR3 bases: TGTGCCAGCAGCTTAATCTCCAGGTCGAATGAGCAGTTCTTC. This gives the protein CASSLISRSNEQFF.

The chain employs TRBV6-1 and TRBJ1-5; D perhaps matches TRBD1 (5 bases). Germline loops: CDR1 MNHNS, CDR2 SASEGT. V lost 7 bases and J 2 bases, leaving 9 bases between the germline ends. This CDR3 has 13 residues. The CDR3 loop is CASTGVGNQPQHF. The DNA of the CDR3 is TGTGCCAGCACGGGGGTTGGCAATCAGCCCCAGCATTTT.

The V call is TRBV7-8, the J call TRBJ1-6, with 8 bases that match TRBD1. The CDR3 spans 13 residues. The V gene end was trimmed by 8 bases and the J gene end by 7 bases; junction bases not matched to a gene: 4. Germline-derived CDR1 and CDR2 are SGHVS and FQNEAQ. The CDR3 DNA reads TGTGCCAGCGGACAGGGACAAAATTCACCCCTCCACTTT. Its protein is CASGQGQNSPLHF.

V usage is TRBV27 and J usage is TRBJ2-5; 7 bases line up with TRBD2. This CDR3 has 15 amino acids. The germline CDR1 and CDR2 sequences are MNHEY and SMNVEV (reference sequence). J was trimmed by 4 bases and V by 5 bases; bases with no gene match: 10. The CDR3 here is CASSLAGRAVETQYF. The CDR3 nucleotides read TGTGCCAGCAGTCTCGCTGGGAGGGCTGTAGAGACCCAGTACTTC.